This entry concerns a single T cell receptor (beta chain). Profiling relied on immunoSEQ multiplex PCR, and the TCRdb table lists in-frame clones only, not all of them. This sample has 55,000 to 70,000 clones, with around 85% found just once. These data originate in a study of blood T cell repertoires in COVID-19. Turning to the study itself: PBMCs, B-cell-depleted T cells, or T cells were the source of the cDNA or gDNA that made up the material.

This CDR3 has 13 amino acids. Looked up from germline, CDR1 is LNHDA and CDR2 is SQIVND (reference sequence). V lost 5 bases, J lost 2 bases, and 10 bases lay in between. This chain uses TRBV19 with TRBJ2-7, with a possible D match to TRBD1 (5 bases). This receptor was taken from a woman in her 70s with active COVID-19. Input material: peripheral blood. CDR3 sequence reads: CASSHTGTYEQYF. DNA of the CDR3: TGTGCCAGTAGTCATACAGGAACCTACGAGCAGTACTTC.